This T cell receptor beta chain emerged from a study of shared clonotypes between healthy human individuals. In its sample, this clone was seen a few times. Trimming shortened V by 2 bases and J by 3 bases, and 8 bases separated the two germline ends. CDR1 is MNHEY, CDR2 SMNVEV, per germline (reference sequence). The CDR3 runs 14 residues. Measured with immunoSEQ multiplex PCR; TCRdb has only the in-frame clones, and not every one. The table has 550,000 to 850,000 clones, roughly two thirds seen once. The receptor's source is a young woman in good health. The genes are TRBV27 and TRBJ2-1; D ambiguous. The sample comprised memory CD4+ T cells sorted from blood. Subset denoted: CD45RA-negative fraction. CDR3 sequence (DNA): TGTGCCAGCAGTTTAGCCAGTGGCTACAATGAGCAGTTCTTC. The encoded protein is CASSLASGYNEQFF.